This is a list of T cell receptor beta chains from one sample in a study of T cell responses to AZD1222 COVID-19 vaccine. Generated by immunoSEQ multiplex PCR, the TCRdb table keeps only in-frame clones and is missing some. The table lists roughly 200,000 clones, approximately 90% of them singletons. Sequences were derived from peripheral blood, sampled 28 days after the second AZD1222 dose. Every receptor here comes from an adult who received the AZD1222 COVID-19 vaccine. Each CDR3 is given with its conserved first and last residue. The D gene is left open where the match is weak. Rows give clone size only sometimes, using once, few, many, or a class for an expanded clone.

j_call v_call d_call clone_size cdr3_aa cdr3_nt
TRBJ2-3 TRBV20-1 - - CSVTSPDTQYF TGCAGTGTCACCAGCCCAGATACGCAGTATTTT
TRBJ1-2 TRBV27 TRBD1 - CASSFAGQANYGYTF TGTGCCAGCAGTTTCGCGGGACAGGCTAACTATGGCTACACCTTC
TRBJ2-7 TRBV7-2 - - CASSLSSGPYEQYF TGTGCCAGCAGCTTAAGTTCCGGACCCTACGAGCAGTACTTC
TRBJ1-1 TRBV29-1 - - CSVLGRATEAFF TGCAGCGTTCTGGGCAGGGCGACTGAAGCTTTCTTT
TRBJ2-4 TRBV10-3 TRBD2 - CAISGSGRNNIQYF TGTGCCATCAGTGGCAGCGGGAGGAACAACATTCAGTACTTC
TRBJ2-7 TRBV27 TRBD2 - CASTRGGPTLAEQYF TGTGCCAGCACCCGGGGGGGACCCACCTTAGCCGAGCAGTACTTC
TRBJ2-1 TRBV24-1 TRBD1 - CATSDLNRGKDEQFF TGTGCCACCAGTGATTTGAACAGGGGGAAGGATGAGCAGTTCTTC
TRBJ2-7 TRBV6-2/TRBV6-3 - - CASSYPTTYEQYF TGTGCCAGCAGTTACCCCACTACTTACGAGCAGTACTTC
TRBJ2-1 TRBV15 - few CATSSRQNNEQFF TGTGCCACCAGCAGTCGACAGAACAATGAGCAGTTCTTC
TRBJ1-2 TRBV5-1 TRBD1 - CASSTTTGDYGYTF TGCGCCAGCAGCACAACTACAGGGGACTATGGCTACACCTTC
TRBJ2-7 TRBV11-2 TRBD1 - CASSGEGQGGEQYF TGTGCCAGCAGCGGAGAGGGACAGGGGGGCGAGCAGTACTTC
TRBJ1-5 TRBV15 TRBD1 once CATSRPTGDLSNQPQHF TGTGCCACCAGCAGACCTACAGGGGACCTTAGCAATCAGCCCCAGCATTTT
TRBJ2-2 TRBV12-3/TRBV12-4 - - CASSIGGELFF TGTGCCAGCAGTATCGGCGGGGAGCTGTTTTTT
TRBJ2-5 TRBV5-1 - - CASSPASPGETQYF TGCGCCAGCAGCCCCGCGTCCCCGGGAGAGACCCAGTACTTC
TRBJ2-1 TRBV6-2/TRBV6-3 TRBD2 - CASSYLFGGEREGDEQFF TGTGCCAGCAGTTACTTGTTTGGCGGTGAGCGGGAGGGGGATGAGCAGTTCTTC
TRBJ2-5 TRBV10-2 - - CASRRGDTQYF TGCGCCAGCCGAAGGGGGGACACCCAGTACTTC
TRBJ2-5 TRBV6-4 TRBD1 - CASSRDRGETQYF TGTGCCAGCAGCCGGGACAGGGGCGAGACCCAGTACTTC
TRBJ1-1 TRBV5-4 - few CASSFTWNTEAFF TGTGCCAGCAGCTTCACATGGAACACTGAAGCTTTCTTT